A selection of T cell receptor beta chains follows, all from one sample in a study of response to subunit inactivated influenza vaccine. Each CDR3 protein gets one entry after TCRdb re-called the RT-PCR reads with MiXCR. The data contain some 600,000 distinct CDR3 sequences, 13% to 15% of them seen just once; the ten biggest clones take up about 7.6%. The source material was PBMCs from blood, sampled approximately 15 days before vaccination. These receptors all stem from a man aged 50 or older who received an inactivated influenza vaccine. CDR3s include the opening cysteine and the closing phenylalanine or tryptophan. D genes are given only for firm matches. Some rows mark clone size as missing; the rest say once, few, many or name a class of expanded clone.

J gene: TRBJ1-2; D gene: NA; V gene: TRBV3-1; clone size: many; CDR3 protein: CASSQTEIYGYTF; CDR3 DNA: TGTGCCAGCAGCCAAACAGAAATCTATGGCTACACCTTC
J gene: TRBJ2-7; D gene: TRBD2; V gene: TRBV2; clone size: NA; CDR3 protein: CASRPSGYEQYF; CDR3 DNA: TGTGCCAGCAGGCCTAGCGGATACGAGCAGTACTTC
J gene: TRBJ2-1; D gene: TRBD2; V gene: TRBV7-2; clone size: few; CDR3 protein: CASSFRTSGYNEQFF; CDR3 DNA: TGTGCCAGCAGCTTCAGGACTAGCGGCTACAATGAGCAGTTCTTC
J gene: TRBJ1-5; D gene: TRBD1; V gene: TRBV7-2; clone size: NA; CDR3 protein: CASSLGGQEGQPQHF; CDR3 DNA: TGTGCCAGCAGCTTAGGAGGACAGGAGGGCCAGCCCCAGCATTTT
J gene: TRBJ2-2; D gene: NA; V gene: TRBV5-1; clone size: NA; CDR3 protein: CASSLVPPTGELFF; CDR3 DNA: TGCGCCAGCAGCCTTGTTCCCCCGACCGGGGAGCTGTTTTTT
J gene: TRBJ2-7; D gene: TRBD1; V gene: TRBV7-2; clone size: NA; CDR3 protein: CASSHSTGTGLYEQYF; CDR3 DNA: TGTGCCAGCAGTCATTCAACAGGGACAGGGCTCTACGAGCAGTACTTC
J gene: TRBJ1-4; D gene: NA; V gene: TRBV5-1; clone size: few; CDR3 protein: CASSSPTNEKLFF; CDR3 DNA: TGCGCCAGCAGCTCGCCAACTAATGAAAAACTGTTTTTT
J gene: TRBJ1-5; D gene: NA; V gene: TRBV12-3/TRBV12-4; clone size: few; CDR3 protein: CASSSRLVSQHF; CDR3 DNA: TGTGCCAGCAGTTCCAGACTTGTGTCCCAGCATTTT
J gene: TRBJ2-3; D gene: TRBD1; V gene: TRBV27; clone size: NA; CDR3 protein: CASSPGTGDTDTQYF; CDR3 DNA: TGTGCCAGCAGTCCGGGGACAGGAGACACAGATACGCAGTATTTT
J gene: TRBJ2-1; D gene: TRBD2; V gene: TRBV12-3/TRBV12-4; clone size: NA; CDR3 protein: CASSLGTAGLALEQFF; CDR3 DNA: TGTGCCAGCAGTTTGGGGACGGCCGGACTAGCGCTTGAGCAGTTCTTC
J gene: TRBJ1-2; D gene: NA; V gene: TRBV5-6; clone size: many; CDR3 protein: CASLKDSIMDYGYTF; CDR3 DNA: TGTGCCAGCCTCAAGGACAGTATTATGGACTATGGCTACACCTTC
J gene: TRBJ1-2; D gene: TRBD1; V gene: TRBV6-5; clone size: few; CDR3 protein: CASSGTGAGYTF; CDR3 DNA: TGTGCCAGCAGTGGGACAGGGGCTGGCTACACCTTC
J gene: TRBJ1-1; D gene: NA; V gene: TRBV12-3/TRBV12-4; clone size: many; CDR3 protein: CASSGTPLNTEAFF; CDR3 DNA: TGTGCCAGCAGTGGGACACCCTTGAACACTGAAGCTTTCTTT
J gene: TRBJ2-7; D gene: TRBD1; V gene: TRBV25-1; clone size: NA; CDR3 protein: CASSGTGTGAEQYF; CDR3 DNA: TGTGCCAGCAGTGGAACCGGGACAGGGGCCGAGCAGTACTTC
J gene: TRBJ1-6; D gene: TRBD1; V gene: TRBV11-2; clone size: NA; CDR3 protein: CASSRGQWVVKSPLHF; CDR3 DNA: TGTGCCAGCAGCCGGGGACAGTGGGTGGTTAAATCACCCCTCCACTTT
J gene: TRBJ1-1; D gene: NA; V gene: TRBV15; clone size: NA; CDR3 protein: CATSREGRRAFF; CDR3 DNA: TGTGCCACCAGCAGAGAAGGCAGAAGAGCTTTCTTT
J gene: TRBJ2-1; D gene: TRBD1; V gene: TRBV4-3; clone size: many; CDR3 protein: CASSQGFTGAQGSGQFF; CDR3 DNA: TGCGCCAGCAGCCAAGGGTTTACAGGGGCGCAAGGATCGGGGCAGTTCTTC
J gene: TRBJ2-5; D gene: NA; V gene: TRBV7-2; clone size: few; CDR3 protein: CASSLQPGARETQYF; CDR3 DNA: TGTGCCAGCAGCCTCCAGCCAGGGGCGAGGGAGACCCAGTACTTC
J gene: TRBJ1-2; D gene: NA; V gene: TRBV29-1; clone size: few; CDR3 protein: CSVNPGNSYGYTF; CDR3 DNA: TGCAGCGTTAACCCGGGCAATTCCTATGGCTACACCTTC
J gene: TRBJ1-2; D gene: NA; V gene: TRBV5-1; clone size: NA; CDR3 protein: CASRKEGSGYTF; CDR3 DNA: TGCGCCAGCAGGAAGGAGGGGTCTGGCTACACCTTC
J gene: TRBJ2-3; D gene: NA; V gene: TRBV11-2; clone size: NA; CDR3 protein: CALGSSKTQYF; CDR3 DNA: TGTGCCCTCGGTAGTTCCAAGACGCAGTATTTT
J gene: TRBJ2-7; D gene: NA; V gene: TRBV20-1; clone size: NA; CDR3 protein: CSASILPAEQYF; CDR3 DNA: TGCAGTGCTAGTATTCTTCCGGCCGAGCAGTACTTC
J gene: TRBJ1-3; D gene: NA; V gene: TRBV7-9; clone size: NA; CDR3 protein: CASSLASAAGNTIYF; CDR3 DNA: TGTGCCAGCAGCTTAGCTTCGGCAGCTGGAAACACCATATATTTT
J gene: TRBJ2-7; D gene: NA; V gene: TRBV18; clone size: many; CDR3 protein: CASSPRQDSYEQYF; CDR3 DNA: TGTGCCAGCTCACCGCGACAGGACTCCTACGAGCAGTACTTC
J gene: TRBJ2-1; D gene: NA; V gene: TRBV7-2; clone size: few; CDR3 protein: CASSLTPNPYPNEQFF; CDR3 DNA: TGTGCCAGCAGCTTAACGCCGAACCCCTATCCAAATGAGCAGTTCTTC
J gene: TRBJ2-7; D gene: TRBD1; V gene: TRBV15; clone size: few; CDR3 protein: CATSRDDRAFSYEQYF; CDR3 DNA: TGTGCCACCAGCAGAGACGACAGGGCGTTCTCCTACGAGCAGTACTTC
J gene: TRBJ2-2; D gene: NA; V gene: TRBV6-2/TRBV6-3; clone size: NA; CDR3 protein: CASSGGFHGASNTGELFF; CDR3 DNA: TGTGCCAGCAGTGGGGGCTTCCATGGCGCCAGCAACACCGGGGAGCTGTTTTTT
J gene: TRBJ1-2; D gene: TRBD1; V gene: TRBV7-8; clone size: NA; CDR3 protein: CASSGTGGNYGYTF; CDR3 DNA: TGTGCCAGCAGCGGGACAGGGGGCAACTATGGCTACACCTTC
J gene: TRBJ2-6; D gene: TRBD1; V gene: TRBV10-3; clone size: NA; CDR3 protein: CATSDRGSGANVLTF; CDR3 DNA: TGTGCCACCTCGGACAGGGGCTCTGGGGCCAACGTCCTGACTTTC
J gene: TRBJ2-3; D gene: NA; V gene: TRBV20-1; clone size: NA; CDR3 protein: CSAIPLRGSDTQYF; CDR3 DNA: TGCAGTGCAATACCCCTTCGGGGGTCAGATACGCAGTATTTT
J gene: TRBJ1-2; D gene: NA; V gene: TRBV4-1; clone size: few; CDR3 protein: CASSQGGTPNYGYTF; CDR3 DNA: TGCGCCAGCAGCCAAGGGGGGACACCCAACTATGGCTACACCTTC
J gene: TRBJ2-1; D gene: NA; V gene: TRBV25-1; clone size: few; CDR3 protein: CASSDPRQGGAYNEQFF; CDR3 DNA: TGTGCCAGCAGTGACCCCAGGCAGGGTGGCGCCTACAATGAGCAGTTCTTC
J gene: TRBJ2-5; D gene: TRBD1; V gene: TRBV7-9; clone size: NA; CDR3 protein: CASSLTGPETQYF; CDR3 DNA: TGTGCCAGCAGCTTGACAGGGCCGGAGACCCAGTACTTC
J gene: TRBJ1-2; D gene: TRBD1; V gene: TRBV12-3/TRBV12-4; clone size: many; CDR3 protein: CASSLARQGYGYTF; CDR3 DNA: TGTGCCAGCAGTTTAGCCCGACAGGGATATGGCTACACCTTC
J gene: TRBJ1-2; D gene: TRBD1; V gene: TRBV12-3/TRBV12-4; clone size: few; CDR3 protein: CASSFRQGRDGYTF; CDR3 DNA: TGTGCCAGCAGTTTCCGACAGGGAAGGGATGGCTACACCTTC
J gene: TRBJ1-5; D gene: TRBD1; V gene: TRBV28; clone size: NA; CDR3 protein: CASSYGQGLNQPQHF; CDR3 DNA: TGTGCCAGCAGTTACGGACAGGGTCTCAATCAGCCCCAGCATTTT
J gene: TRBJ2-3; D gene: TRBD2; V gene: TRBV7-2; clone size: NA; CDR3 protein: CASSHTSGGGTDTQYF; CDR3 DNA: TGTGCCAGCAGTCACACTAGCGGGGGTGGCACAGATACGCAGTATTTT
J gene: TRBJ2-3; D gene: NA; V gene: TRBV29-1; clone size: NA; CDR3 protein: CSVAGFTDTQYF; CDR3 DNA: TGCAGCGTTGCAGGGTTCACAGATACGCAGTATTTT
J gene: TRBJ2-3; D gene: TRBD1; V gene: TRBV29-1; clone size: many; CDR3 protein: CSSRQGQDTDTQYF; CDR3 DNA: TGCAGCTCGAGACAGGGGCAGGACACAGATACGCAGTATTTT
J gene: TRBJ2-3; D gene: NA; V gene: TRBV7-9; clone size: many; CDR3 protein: CASSSLLATDTQYF; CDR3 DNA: TGTGCCAGCAGCTCCCTCCTAGCGACAGATACGCAGTATTTT
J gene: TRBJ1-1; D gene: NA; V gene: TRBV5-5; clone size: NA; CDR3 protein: CASSLRAAEAFF; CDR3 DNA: TGTGCCAGCAGCTTGAGGGCCGCTGAAGCTTTCTTT
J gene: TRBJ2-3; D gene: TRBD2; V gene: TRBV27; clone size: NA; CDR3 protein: CASSLSGTTKTDTQYF; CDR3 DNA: TGTGCCAGCAGTTTATCGGGGACTACAAAAACAGATACGCAGTATTTT
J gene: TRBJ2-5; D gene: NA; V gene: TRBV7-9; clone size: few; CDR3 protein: CASTLSGLQETQYF; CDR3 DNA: TGTGCCAGCACGTTAAGCGGCTTACAAGAGACCCAGTACTTC
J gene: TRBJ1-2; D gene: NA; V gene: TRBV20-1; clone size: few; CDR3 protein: CSAKDTGYGYTF; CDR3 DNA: TGCAGTGCTAAAGATACCGGCTATGGCTACACCTTC
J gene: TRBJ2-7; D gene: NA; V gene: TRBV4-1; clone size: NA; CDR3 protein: CASSQDLPGQGRYEQYF; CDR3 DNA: TGCGCCAGCAGCCAAGATCTACCAGGGCAGGGGAGATACGAGCAGTACTTC
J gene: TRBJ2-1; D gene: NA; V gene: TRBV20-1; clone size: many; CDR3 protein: CSARRSKRLYNEQFF; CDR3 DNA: TGCAGTGCTAGGAGGAGCAAGCGGCTCTACAATGAGCAGTTCTTC
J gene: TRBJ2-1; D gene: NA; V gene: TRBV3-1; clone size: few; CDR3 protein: CASRGIDEQFF; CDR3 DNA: TGTGCCAGCCGGGGCATAGATGAGCAGTTCTTC
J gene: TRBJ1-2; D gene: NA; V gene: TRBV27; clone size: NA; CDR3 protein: CASSYGGYSYGYTF; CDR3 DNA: TGTGCCAGCAGTTATGGGGGCTACTCCTATGGCTACACCTTC
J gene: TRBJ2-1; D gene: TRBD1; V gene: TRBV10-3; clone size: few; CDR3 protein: CAISESRNRGVDEQFF; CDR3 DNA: TGTGCCATCAGTGAGTCACGGAACAGGGGGGTCGATGAGCAGTTCTTC
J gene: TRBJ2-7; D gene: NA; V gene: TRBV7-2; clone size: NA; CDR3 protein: CASSLAGQRVDYEQYF; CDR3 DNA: TGTGCCAGCAGCTTAGCGGGGCAGAGGGTTGACTACGAGCAGTACTTC
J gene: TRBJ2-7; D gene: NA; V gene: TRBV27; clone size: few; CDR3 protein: CASSFGRLHYEQYF; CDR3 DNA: TGTGCCAGCAGTTTCGGACGGCTCCACTACGAGCAGTACTTC
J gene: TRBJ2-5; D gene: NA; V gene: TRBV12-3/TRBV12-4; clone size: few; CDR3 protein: CATSIWGGETQYF; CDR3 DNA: TGTGCCACCTCTATTTGGGGTGGAGAGACCCAGTACTTC
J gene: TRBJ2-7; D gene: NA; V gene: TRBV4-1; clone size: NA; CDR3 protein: CASSYRTGTMEQYF; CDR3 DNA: TGCGCCAGCAGCTATAGGACAGGGACTATGGAGCAGTACTTC
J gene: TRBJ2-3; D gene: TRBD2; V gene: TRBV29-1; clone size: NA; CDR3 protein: CSYPGTSGVDPNTQYF; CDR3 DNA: TGCAGCTACCCCGGGACTAGCGGGGTTGACCCGAATACGCAGTATTTT
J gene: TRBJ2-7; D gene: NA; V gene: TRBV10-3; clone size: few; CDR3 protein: CAISDTGNFYEQYF; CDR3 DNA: TGTGCCATCAGTGACACGGGAAACTTCTACGAGCAGTACTTC